This T cell receptor beta chain was profiled in a study of T-cell memory formation after mild COVID-19. TCRdb re-analysed the 5' RACE reads in MiXCR, keeping a single row per CDR3 protein. The table lists 150,000 or so distinct CDR3 sequences, 31% of them singletons. V dropped 2 bases and J dropped 14 bases, with 10 bases sitting between them. Germline V gene data show CDR1 as SGHTA and CDR2 as FQGNSA. The CDR3 sequence is 12 residues long. This clonotype was observed a few times. This receptor was taken from an adult woman who had mild COVID-19 (a few samples of this study predate the infection). Cell type and time point are not known. Sequencing was carried out using PBMCs or a T cell subset sorted from them (not recorded which). The J gene is TRBJ1-6, the V gene TRBV7-2, with D unclear. The CDR3 bases are TGTGCCAGCAGCTTAAACGGGAGGGCCCTCCACTTT. This translates into CASSLNGRALHF.